This T cell receptor beta chain was retrieved from a study of blood T cell repertoires in COVID-19. About the research overall: Samples representing acute and convalescent COVID-19 were sourced from the United States, Italy and Spain. PBMCs, B-cell-depleted T cells, or T cells were the source of the cDNA or gDNA that made up the material.

The germline V gene has CDR1 MNHEY and CDR2 SMNVEV (reference sequence). This CDR3 has 16 residues. V was pared by 5 bases and J by 8 bases, with 17 bases of the junction left unmatched. In the original analysis: Estimation of nucleated cell counts relied on the amplification of reference gene primers. Repertoires were generated with immunoSEQ multiplex PCR, while TCRdb's copy carries only in-frame clones and drops some. V, J and clone size are those of that table, while D and trimming were read from the DNA. The sample shows 55,000 to 70,000 clones, 87% of them seen only once. Sequenced sample: peripheral blood. The origin of this receptor is a man in his fifties or sixties with acute or convalescent COVID-19. The chain uses TRBV27 and TRBJ1-2; 7 nucleotides agree with TRBD1. The CDR3 DNA reads as TGTGCCAGCAGTCCCTCCACGGGACCCTTAGGGGGCGGCTACACCTTC. It translates to CASSPSTGPLGGGYTF.